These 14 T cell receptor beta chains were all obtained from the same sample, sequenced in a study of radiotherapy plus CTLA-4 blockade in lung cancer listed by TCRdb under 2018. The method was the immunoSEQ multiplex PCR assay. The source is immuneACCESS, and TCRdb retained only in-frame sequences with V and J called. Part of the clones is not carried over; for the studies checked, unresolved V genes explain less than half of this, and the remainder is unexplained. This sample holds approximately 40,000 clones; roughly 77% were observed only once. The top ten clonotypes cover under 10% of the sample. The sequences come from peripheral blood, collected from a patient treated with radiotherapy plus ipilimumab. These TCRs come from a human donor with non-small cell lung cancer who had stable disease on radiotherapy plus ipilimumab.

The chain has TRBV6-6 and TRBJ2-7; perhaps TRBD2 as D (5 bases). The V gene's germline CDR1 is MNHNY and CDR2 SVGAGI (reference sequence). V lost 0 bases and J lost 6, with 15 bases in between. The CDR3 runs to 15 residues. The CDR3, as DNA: TGTGCCAGCAGTTACTCTGGGCAATTAAGCGGCGAGCAGTACGTC. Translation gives CASSYSGQLSGEQYV.

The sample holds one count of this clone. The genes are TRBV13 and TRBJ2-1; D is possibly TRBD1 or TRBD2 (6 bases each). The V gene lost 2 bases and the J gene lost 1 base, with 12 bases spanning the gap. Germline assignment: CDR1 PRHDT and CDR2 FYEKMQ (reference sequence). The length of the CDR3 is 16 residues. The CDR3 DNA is TGTGCCAGCAGCTTACGGGGGCGGTTATCCTACAATGAGCAGTTCTTC. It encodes CASSLRGRLSYNEQFF.

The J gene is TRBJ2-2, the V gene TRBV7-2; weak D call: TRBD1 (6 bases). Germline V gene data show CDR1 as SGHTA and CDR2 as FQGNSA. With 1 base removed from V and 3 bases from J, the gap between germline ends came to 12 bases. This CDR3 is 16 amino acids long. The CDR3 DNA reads TGTGCCAGCAGCTTAGGGCAGGGGACGTACACCGGGGAGCTGTTTTTT. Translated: CASSLGQGTYTGELFF.

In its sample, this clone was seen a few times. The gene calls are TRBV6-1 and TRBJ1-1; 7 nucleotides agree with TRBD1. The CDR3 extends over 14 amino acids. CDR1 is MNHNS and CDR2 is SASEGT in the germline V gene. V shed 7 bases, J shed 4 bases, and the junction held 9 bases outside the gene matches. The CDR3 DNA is TGTGCCAGCAATCCGACAGGGAGTGGCACTGAAGCTTTCTTT. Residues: CASNPTGSGTEAFF.

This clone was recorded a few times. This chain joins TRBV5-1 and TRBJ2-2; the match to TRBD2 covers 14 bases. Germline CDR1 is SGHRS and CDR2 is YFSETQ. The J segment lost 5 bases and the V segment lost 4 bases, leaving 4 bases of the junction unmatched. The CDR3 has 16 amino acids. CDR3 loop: CASSLGLAGGTGELFF. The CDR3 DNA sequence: TGCGCCAGCAGCCTAGGACTAGCGGGGGGAACCGGGGAGCTGTTTTTT. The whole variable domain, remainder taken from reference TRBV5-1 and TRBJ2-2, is KAGVTQTPRYLIKTRGQQVTLSCSPISGHRSVSWYQQTPGQGLQFLFEYFSETQRNKGNFPGRFSGRQFSNSRSEMNVSTLELGDSALYLCASSLGLAGGTGELFFGEGSRLTVL.

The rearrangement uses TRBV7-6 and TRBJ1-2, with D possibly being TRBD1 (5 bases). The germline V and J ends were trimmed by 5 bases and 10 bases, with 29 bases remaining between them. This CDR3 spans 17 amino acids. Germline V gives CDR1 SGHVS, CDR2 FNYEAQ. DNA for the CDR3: TGTGCCAGCAGCCCCTTGGGGCAGGGCCCGAGACGGCATGACTACACCTTC. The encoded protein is CASSPLGQGPRRHDYTF.

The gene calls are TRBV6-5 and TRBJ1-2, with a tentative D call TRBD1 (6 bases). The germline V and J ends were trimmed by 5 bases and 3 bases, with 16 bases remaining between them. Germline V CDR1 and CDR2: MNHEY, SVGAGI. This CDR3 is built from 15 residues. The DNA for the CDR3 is TGTGCCAGCAGTAAGGGGGAACCCCGGTACTATGGCTACACCTTC. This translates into CASSKGEPRYYGYTF.

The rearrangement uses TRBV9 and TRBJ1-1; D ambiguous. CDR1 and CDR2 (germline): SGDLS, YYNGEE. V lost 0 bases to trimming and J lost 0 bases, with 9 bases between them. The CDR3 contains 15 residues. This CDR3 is CASSVVPAMNTEAFF. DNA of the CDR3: TGTGCCAGCAGCGTAGTTCCAGCAATGAACACTGAAGCTTTCTTT.

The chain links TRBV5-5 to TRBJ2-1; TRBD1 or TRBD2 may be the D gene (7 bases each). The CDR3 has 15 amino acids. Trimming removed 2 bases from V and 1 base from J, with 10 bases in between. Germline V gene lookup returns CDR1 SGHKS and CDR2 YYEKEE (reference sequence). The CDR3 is CASSFRGGSYNEQFF. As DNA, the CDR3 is TGTGCCAGCAGCTTCAGGGGGGGTTCCTACAATGAGCAGTTCTTC.

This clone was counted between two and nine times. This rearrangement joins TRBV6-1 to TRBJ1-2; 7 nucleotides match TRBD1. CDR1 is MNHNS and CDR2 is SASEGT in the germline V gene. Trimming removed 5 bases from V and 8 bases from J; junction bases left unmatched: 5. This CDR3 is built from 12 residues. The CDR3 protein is CASSPHRGGYTF. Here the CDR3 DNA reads TGTGCCAGCAGTCCTCACAGGGGCGGCTACACCTTC.

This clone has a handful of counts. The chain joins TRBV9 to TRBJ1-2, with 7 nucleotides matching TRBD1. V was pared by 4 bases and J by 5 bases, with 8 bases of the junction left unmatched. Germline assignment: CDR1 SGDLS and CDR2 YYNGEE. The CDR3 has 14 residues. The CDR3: CASSPSDRPYGYTF. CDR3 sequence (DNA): TGTGCCAGCAGCCCCTCGGACAGGCCTTATGGCTACACCTTC.

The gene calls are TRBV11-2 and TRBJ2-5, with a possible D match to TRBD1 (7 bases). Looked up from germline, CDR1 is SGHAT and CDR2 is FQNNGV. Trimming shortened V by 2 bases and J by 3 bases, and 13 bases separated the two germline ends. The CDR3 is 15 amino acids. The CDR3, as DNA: TGTGCCAGCAGCTTACTAAGCAGGGGGGAAGAGACCCAGTACTTC. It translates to CASSLLSRGEETQYF.

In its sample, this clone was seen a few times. For the CDR3, the DNA is TGTGCCAGCAGCAAAGTCCAGGGGAGAACCTACAATGAGCAGTTCTTC. This translates into CASSKVQGRTYNEQFF. V is TRBV21-1 and J is TRBJ2-1; no DNA check was done on the table's D call, TRBD1. TRBV21-1 is deemed a pseudogene. CDR3 length equals 16 residues.

The chain's CDR3 is CATQTSGVVDTQYF. CDR3 DNA sequence: TGTGCCACCCAGACTAGCGGTGTGGTAGATACGCAGTATTTT. The rearrangement links TRBV2 to TRBJ2-3; 9 nucleotides match TRBD2. CDR1 and CDR2 from the germline V gene are SNHLY and FYNNEI. The J segment lost 5 bases and the V segment lost 10 bases, leaving 10 bases of the junction unmatched. CDR3 length equals 14 residues.